This TCR beta chain was documented in a study of Tregs in tolerant kidney transplant recipients. A note on this clone: The antigen is undetermined.

The CDR3 totals 14 residues. V dropped 0 bases and J dropped 7 bases, with 9 bases sitting between them. Germline V gene sequence: CDR1 MNHEY, CDR2 SVGAGI. Study observations and caveats: Validation in larger populations is needed because few patients were studied. For some patients, primers changed over time, blocking nucleotide-level comparison.

The table came from immunoSEQ multiplex PCR; TCRdb's copy has only in-frame clones and leaves some out. The table includes under 95,000 clones, around 93% detected once. The sequences come from Tregs from blood, collected before the transplant. This TCR derives from a human donor who received a combined kidney and bone marrow transplant. V usage is TRBV6-5 and J usage is TRBJ1-4; a possible D gene is TRBD1 (5 bases). DNA of the CDR3: TGTGCCAGCAGTTACTCCCAGGGTGGTGAAAAACTGTTTTTT. Its translation: CASSYSQGGEKLFF.